Below are 22 T cell receptor beta chains sequenced from a single sample in a study of cytomegalovirus exposure and HLA in healthy donors. Use of 60 Vbeta and 13 Jbeta primers characterized the PCR. The protocol was immunoSEQ multiplex PCR, while the TCRdb copy is restricted to in-frame clones and leaves out a portion. The sample has over 150,000 clones; over 75% are singletons. Source material: PBMCs. These receptors all stem from a woman aged 40 to 50 in good health and CMV-seropositive.

The rearrangement joins TRBV27 to TRBJ2-3; D uncertain. Trimming pared 6 bases from V and 8 bases from J, leaving 18 bases between. This CDR3 has 14 residues. Germline CDR1 is MNHEY and CDR2 is SMNVEV (reference sequence). CDR3 sequence (DNA): TGTGCCAGCAGGGATCAAATCTCGCGGAGTACGCAGTATTTT. Amino acid sequence: CASRDQISRSTQYF.

The V gene is TRBV27, the J gene TRBJ2-3; TRBD1 is a possible D gene (6 bases). The CDR3 sequence is 14 residues long. Between the trimmed V and J ends, which lost 7 bases and 3 bases, there was a span of 14 bases. CDR1 MNHEY and CDR2 SMNVEV come from the germline V gene (reference sequence). The CDR3 coding sequence is TGTGCCAGCAAGTACAGGGTACGGACAGATACGCAGTATTTT. Residues: CASKYRVRTDTQYF.

The gene calls are TRBV19 and TRBJ2-3; 10 nucleotides agree with TRBD2. This CDR3 spans 15 amino acids. The V gene end was trimmed by 5 bases and the J gene end by 3 bases; junction bases not matched to a gene: 5. Per germline, CDR1 LNHDA and CDR2 SQIVND (reference sequence). CDR3 loop: CASSYASGRTDTQYF. The CDR3 DNA sequence: TGTGCCAGTAGTTATGCTAGCGGGAGAACAGATACGCAGTATTTT.

This clone came up a few times. The genes are TRBV29-1 and TRBJ2-3; 7 bases match TRBD2. The CDR3 spans 13 residues. With V trimmed by 6 bases and J by 2 bases, 5 bases remained unmatched. Germline assignment: CDR1 SQVTM and CDR2 ANQGSEA. The CDR3 nucleotides read TGCAGCGTAAGCGGGACTACCACAGATACGCAGTATTTT. Its translation is CSVSGTTTDTQYF.

A remark on this clone: This sample includes further DNA sequences coding for the same CDR3. The chain is built from TRBV5-1 and TRBJ2-7, with 13 bases matching TRBD2. With V trimmed by 4 bases and J by 5 bases, 6 bases remained unmatched. The CDR3 consists of 15 residues. Germline V lookup: CDR1 SGHRS, CDR2 YFSETQ. For the CDR3, the DNA is TGCGCCAGCAGCCCGGGACTAGCGGGAAGCAACGAGCAGTACTTC. Residues: CASSPGLAGSNEQYF.

J is TRBJ1-2 and V is TRBV20-1, with D unresolved. Per germline, CDR1 DFQATT and CDR2 SNEGSKA (reference sequence). The CDR3 contains 11 residues. The V gene lost 6 bases and the J gene lost 4 bases, with 9 bases spanning the gap. Here the CDR3 DNA reads TGCAGTGCCCTAGTCGTCTATGGCTACACCTTC. Translated: CSALVVYGYTF.

This clone was seen more than once but under ten times. The CDR3 is CASSPQVLGVFMNTEAFF. The DNA for the CDR3 is TGTGCCAGCAGTCCCCAGGTTCTGGGTGTTTTCATGAACACTGAAGCTTTCTTT. The chain recombines TRBV27 with TRBJ1-1; D is uncertain. The CDR3 has 18 amino acids. V was pared by 5 bases and J by 0 bases, with 22 bases between. Germline V gene sequence: CDR1 MNHEY, CDR2 SMNVEV (reference sequence).

This clone occurred a few times. V gene TRBV5-6 combines with J gene TRBJ2-5; 8 nucleotides align to TRBD2. The germline V gene has CDR1 SGHDT and CDR2 YYEEEE. The CDR3 sequence is 13 residues long. J gave up 4 bases and V 4 bases, and 3 bases lay outside the gene matches. CDR3 nucleotide sequence: TGTGCCAGCAGCCACACTAGCGGAGAGACCCAGTACTTC. Protein product: CASSHTSGETQYF.

This chain connects TRBV4-2 to TRBJ2-7; D remains unclear. The V and J ends lost 1 base and 0 bases respectively, with 10 bases between them. This CDR3 spans 15 amino acids. Germline V gene sequence: CDR1 LGHNA, CDR2 YNFKEQ. The CDR3 is CASSQGMASSYEQYF. CDR3 DNA: TGTGCCAGCAGCCAAGGCATGGCTAGCTCCTACGAGCAGTACTTC.

The chain is built from TRBV29-1 and TRBJ1-2; 8 positions match TRBD1. This CDR3 has 16 residues. Germline values: CDR1 SQVTM, CDR2 ANQGSEA. V shed 7 bases, J shed 3 bases, and the junction held 16 bases outside the gene matches. As DNA, the CDR3 is TGCAGCGCTCGGACCCCGAGGACAGGGAAAGACTATGGCTACACCTTC. Amino acids: CSARTPRTGKDYGYTF.

V and J are TRBV5-1 and TRBJ2-5; TRBD2 agrees at 10 bases. Germline CDR1 and CDR2: SGHRS and YFSETQ. J lost 7 bases, V lost 4 bases, and 4 bases had no gene match. There are 13 residues in the CDR3. The DNA for the CDR3 is TGCGCCAGCAGCCTAGGGACTAGCGTGACCCAGTACTTC. Translating it yields CASSLGTSVTQYF.

The V gene is TRBV7-8, the J gene TRBJ1-5; 7 nucleotides match TRBD1. Germline trimming cut 1 base from V and 3 bases from J; bases unmatched to any gene: 3. This CDR3 is 15 amino acids long. Germline CDR1 and CDR2: SGHVS and FQNEAQ. The chain's CDR3 is CASSLEGADNQPQHF. The CDR3 DNA follows: TGTGCCAGCAGCTTAGAGGGGGCGGACAATCAGCCCCAGCATTTT. Together with reference TRBV7-8 and TRBJ1-5, the CDR3 gives the full variable domain: GAGVSQSPRYKVAKRGQDVALRCDPISGHVSLFWYQQALGQGPEFLTYFQNEAQLDKSGLPSDRFFAERPEGSVSTLKIQRTQQEDSAVYLCASSLEGADNQPQHFGDGTRLSIL.

The rearrangement uses TRBV18 and TRBJ1-2; TRBD1 matches 9 bases. The length of the CDR3 is 13 residues. The V gene's germline CDR1 is KGHSH and CDR2 LQKENI. J gave up 7 bases and V 6 bases, and 6 bases lay outside the gene matches. The CDR3 coding sequence is TGTGCCAGCTCCCGGGACAGGGAAGGTGGCTACACCTTC. Amino acids: CASSRDREGGYTF.

In the case of this clone: This sample includes further DNA sequences coding for the same CDR3. The chain is built from TRBV19 and TRBJ2-3; TRBD2 matches at 7 bases. The ends lost 1 base at V and 2 bases at J; junction bases unmatched: 3. CDR3 length equals 15 residues. CDR1 is LNHDA, CDR2 SQIVND, per germline (reference sequence). Written as DNA, the CDR3 is TGTGCCAGTAGTATAGGCCTAGCGGTCACAGATACGCAGTATTTT. It specifies CASSIGLAVTDTQYF.

V gene TRBV27 combines with J gene TRBJ2-3; unclear D gene. The V end lost 5 bases, the J end lost 5 bases, and 11 bases lay between the germline ends. This CDR3 spans 13 amino acids. CDR1 is MNHEY and CDR2 is SMNVEV in the germline V gene (reference sequence). The CDR3 loop reads CASSPTLGDTQYF. The DNA for the CDR3 is TGTGCCAGCAGTCCCACTCTAGGAGATACGCAGTATTTT.

In regard to this clone: A read error may produce the germline difference seen at one junction end. The rearrangement uses TRBV5-1 and TRBJ1-1; 9 bases line up with TRBD1. The CDR3 is 14 amino acids. Germline V CDR1 and CDR2: SGHRS, YFSETQ. CDR3 bases: TGCGCCAGCAGATTGGGACAGGGAATGGCTGAAGCTTTCTTT. Amino acid sequence: CASRLGQGMAEAFF. Filled out from reference TRBV5-1 and TRBJ1-1, the complete variable domain reads KAGVTQTPRYLIKTRGQQVTLSCSPISGHRSVSWYQQTPGQGLQFLFEYFSETQRNKGNFPGRFSGRQFSNSRSEMNVSTLELGDSALYLCASRLGQGMAEAFFGQGTRLTVV.

There are a few counts of this clone. This sequence joins TRBV29-1 and TRBJ2-7; 12 bases fit TRBD2. Germline V CDR1 and CDR2: SQVTM, ANQGSEA. V was clipped by 2 bases and J by 4 bases; unmatched bases: 6. This CDR3 has 15 residues. The CDR3 DNA reads as TGCAGCGTTGAATCAACGACTAGCGGGAGTTACGAGCAGTACTTC. It yields the protein CSVESTTSGSYEQYF.

V usage is TRBV2 and J usage is TRBJ1-4; D is undetermined. V dropped 2 bases and J dropped 7 bases, with 5 bases sitting between them. The CDR3 contains 12 residues. CDR1 is SNHLY, CDR2 FYNNEI, per germline. CDR3 in amino acids: CASSERGEKLFF. Written as DNA, the CDR3 is TGTGCCAGCAGTGAAAGAGGTGAAAAACTGTTTTTT.

V is TRBV6-5 and J is TRBJ2-1; 9 positions match TRBD1. Germline loops: CDR1 MNHEY, CDR2 SVGAGI. J was trimmed by 5 bases and V by 6 bases; bases with no gene match: 8. The CDR3 is made up of 15 amino acids. The CDR3 loop reads CASRSPGTGNNEQFF. The CDR3 region has the DNA TGTGCCAGCAGAAGTCCCGGGACAGGGAACAATGAGCAGTTCTTC.

CDR3 DNA: TGTGCCAGCAGTGATAGTACTAGCGGGAGAGGCGATGAGCAGTTCTTC. Residues: CASSDSTSGRGDEQFF. The chain carries TRBV25-1 and TRBJ2-1; 11 positions agree with TRBD2. Germline CDR1 is MGHDK and CDR2 is SYGVNS. There are 16 residues in the CDR3. J gave up 8 bases and V 3 bases, and 9 bases lay outside the gene matches.

This rearrangement joins TRBV5-6 to TRBJ2-1, with 14 bases fitting TRBD2. The CDR3 covers 16 residues. Losses at the gene ends were 6 bases for V and 8 bases for J; bases not matched to a gene: 10. Germline lookup yields CDR1 SGHDT and CDR2 YYEEEE. CDR3 nucleotides: TGTGCCAGCACACCTAAGACTAGCGGGAGGGCCCATGAGCAGTTCTTC. It encodes CASTPKTSGRAHEQFF.

This chain links TRBV28 with TRBJ2-5, with a possible D match to TRBD1 (5 bases). CDR3 length: 14 residues. Trimming removed 6 bases at V and 5 bases at J, with 16 bases between. The germline CDR1 and CDR2 sequences are MDHEN and SYDVKM. This CDR3 is CASSIPGPGETQYF. The CDR3 region has the DNA TGTGCCAGCAGCATACCAGGCCCAGGGGAGACCCAGTACTTC.